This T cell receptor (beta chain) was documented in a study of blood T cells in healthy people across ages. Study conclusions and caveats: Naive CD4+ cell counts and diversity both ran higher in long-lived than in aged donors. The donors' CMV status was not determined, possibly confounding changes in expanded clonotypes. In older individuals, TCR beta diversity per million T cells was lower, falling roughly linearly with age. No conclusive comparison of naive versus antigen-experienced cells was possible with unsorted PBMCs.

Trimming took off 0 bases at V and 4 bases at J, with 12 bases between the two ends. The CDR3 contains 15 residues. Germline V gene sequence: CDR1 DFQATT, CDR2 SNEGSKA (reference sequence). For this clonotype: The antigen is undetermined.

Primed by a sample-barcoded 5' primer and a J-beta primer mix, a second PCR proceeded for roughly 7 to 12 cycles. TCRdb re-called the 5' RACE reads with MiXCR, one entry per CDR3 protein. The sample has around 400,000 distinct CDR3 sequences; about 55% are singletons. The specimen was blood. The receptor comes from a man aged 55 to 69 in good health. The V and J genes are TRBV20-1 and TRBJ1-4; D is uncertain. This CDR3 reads CSARDAGRHNEKLFF. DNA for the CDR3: TGCAGTGCTAGAGATGCCGGCAGACATAATGAAAAACTGTTTTTT.